This T cell receptor (beta chain) was obtained from a study of tumor-infiltrating lymphocytes in primary liver carcinoma. The overall study: Ages ranged from 30 to 69, with HCC or mixed HCC-cholangiocarcinoma. Samples yielded about 3.65 to 8 million productive TCRbeta reads, similar across tissue types. Study-wide results and caveats: The overlap of tumor-adjacent and tumor-blood pairs was smaller than that of tumor region pairs.

V dropped 6 bases and J dropped 4 bases, with 13 bases sitting between them. CDR3 length: 14 residues. With roughly 0.5 ug total RNA as template and a constant-region primer, TCR beta cDNA was made. TCR beta libraries came from three nested multiplex PCR rounds using slightly modified ARM-PCR. Forward primers for TRBV1-TRBV30 and a C-beta reverse primer served the first two PCR rounds, at around 11 cycles each. TCRdb recomputed calls from the multiplex PCR reads with MiXCR, one row per CDR3 protein. The data show about 120,000 distinct CDR3 sequences, nearly 70% seen once. In the case of this clonotype: The antigen is undetermined.

The tissue used was unsorted bulk material of about 19-33 mg. RNA and DNA were co-extracted from it with the AllPrep DNA/RNA mini kit. Sequenced: tumor-adjacent normal liver tissue. The rearrangement uses TRBV12-3 or TRBV12-4 and TRBJ1-5, with D unclear. The TCR originated in an older woman with primary liver carcinoma and hepatitis B virus infection. This CDR3 reads CASRPDEENQPQHF. CDR3 DNA: TGTGCCAGCAGGCCTGACGAGGAGAATCAGCCCCAGCATTTT.